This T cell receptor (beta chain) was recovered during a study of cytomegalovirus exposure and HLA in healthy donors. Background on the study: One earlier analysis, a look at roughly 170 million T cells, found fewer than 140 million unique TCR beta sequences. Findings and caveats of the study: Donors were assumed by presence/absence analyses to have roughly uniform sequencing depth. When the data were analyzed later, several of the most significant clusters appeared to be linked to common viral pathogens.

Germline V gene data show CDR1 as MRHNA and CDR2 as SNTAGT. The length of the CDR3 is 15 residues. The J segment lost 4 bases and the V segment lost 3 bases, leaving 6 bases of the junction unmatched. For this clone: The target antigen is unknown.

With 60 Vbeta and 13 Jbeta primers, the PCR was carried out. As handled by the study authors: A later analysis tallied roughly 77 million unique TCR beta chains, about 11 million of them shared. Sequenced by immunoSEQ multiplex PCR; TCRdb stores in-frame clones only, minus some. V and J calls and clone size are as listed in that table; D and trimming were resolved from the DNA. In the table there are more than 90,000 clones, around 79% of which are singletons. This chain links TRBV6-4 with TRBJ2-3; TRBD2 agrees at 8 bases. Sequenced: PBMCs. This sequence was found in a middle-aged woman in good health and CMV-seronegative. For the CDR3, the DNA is TGTGCCAGCAGTGAGGGGGCGGGAGGCGCAGATACGCAGTATTTT. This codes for CASSEGAGGADTQYF.